A selection of T cell receptor beta chains follows, all from one sample in a study of blood T cells in healthy people across ages. One entry per CDR3 protein, called by TCRdb with MiXCR from the 5' RACE reads. This table holds 800,000 or so distinct CDR3 sequences, around half found once. Sample: blood. These receptor sequences come from a man of 80 years or more in good health. CDR3s leave out the opening cysteine and the closing phenylalanine or tryptophan. Clone size, where shown, is once, few, many, or a class for clones that have expanded.

v_call	clone_size	j_call	cdr3_aa
TRBV20-1	.	TRBJ2-5	SARLHTGIQETQY
TRBV7-2	few	TRBJ1-1	ASSTTQGRRTEAF
TRBV28	.	TRBJ1-2	ASRTSGGNHYGYT
TRBV30	.	TRBJ1-1	AWRGQGIEAF
TRBV29-1	.	TRBJ2-5	GVQPRGGYGETQY
TRBV5-1	once	TRBJ2-1	ASSPEGTSSYNEQF
TRBV20-1	.	TRBJ2-5	SASSSKLAKGVETQY
TRBV4-3	.	TRBJ2-1	ASSQESWAGEQF
TRBV28	.	TRBJ1-1	ASIERLGPQGAILPYTEAF
TRBV10-3	.	TRBJ2-3	AISDSTTDTQY
TRBV7-9	.	TRBJ1-2	ASSTQGGLGYT
TRBV7-9	.	TRBJ1-2	ASSPRRGRPT
TRBV20-1	.	TRBJ2-1	SARDLGLHYNEQF
TRBV5-1	.	TRBJ1-2	ASSLTDNNYGYT
TRBV27	many	TRBJ2-7	ASSPYLDRGREQY
TRBV11-2	.	TRBJ2-5	ASSLSGVLLETQY
TRBV13	.	TRBJ2-5	ASSLEGTAQETQY
TRBV7-2	.	TRBJ2-2	ASSPDRGDGELF
TRBV7-2	.	TRBJ2-1	ASSISTGNNEQF
TRBV29-1	.	TRBJ2-7	SVARDFTYEQY
TRBV4-2	.	TRBJ2-5	ASSQAGGVQETQY
TRBV29-1	.	.	SVAGNLAEQY
TRBV12-3/TRBV12-4	.	TRBJ2-5	ASSPSQVQGKGTQY
TRBV10-3	.	TRBJ1-2	AISDPDRPGYT
TRBV13	.	TRBJ2-1	ASSPPWYEQF
TRBV6-2/TRBV6-3	.	TRBJ2-1	ASSSRDSYNEQF
TRBV7-9	.	.	ASSQTAGGRLRSYNEQY
TRBV11-2	.	TRBJ2-7	ASSPWDRGLYEQY
TRBV7-9	few	TRBJ2-1	ASSLALLPNEQF
TRBV5-6	few	TRBJ2-2	ASSLAFGTGELF
TRBV15	.	TRBJ1-1	AASSEGNTEAF
TRBV10-3	few	TRBJ2-5	AISEDQETQY
TRBV20-1	few	TRBJ2-1	SARDEAGTNEQF
TRBV29-1	.	TRBJ2-5	SVEDGAKRAQETQY
TRBV20-1	.	TRBJ2-1	SARLAGQPANEQF
TRBV4-3	.	TRBJ2-1	ASSLGLASAYNEQF
TRBV28	.	TRBJ2-5	ASRTQGGGETQY
TRBV7-9	many	TRBJ2-7	ASSTETASYEQY
TRBV7-2	.	TRBJ2-1	ASSLMTSGSSYNEQF
TRBV28	.	TRBJ1-4	ASSLRQVNEKLF
TRBV2	.	TRBJ1-1	ASSVSTSTEAF
TRBV3-1	.	.	ASSQNSGLRNIQY